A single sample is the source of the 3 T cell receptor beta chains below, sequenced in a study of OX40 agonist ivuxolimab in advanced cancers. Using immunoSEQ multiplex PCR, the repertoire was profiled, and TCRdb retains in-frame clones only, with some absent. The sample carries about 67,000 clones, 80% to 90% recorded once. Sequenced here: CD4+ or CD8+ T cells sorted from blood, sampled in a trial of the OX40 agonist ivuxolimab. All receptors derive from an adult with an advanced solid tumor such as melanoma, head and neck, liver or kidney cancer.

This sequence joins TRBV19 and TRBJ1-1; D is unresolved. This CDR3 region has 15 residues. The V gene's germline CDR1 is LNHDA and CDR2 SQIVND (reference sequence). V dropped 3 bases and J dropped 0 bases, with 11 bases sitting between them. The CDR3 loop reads CASSMAPGLNTEAFF. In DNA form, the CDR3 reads TGTGCCAGTAGTATGGCCCCGGGCCTGAACACTGAAGCTTTCTTT.

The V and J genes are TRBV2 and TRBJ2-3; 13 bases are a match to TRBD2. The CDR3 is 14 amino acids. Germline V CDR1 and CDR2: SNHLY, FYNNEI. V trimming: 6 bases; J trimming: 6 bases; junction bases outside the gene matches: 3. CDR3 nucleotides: TGTGCCAGCAGCGTACTAGCGGGGGGGGATACGCAGTATTTT. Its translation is CASSVLAGGDTQYF.

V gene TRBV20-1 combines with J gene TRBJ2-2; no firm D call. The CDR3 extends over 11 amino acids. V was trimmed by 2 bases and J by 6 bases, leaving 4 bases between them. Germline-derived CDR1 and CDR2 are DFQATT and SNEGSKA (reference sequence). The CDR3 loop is CSARLSGELFF. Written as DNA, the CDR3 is TGCAGTGCTAGATTATCCGGGGAGCTGTTTTTT.